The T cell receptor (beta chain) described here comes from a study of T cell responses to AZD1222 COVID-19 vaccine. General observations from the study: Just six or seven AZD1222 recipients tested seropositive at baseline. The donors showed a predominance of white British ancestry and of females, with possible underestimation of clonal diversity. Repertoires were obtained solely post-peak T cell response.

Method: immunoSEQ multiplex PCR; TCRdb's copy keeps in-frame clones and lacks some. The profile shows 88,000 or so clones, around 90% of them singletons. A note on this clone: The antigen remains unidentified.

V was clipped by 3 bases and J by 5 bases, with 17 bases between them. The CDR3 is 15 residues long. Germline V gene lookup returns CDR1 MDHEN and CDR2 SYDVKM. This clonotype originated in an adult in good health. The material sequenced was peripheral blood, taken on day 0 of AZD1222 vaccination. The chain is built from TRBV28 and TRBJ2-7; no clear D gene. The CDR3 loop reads CASSLRSQSRDEQYF. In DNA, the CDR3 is TGTGCCAGCAGTTTGCGGTCTCAGAGCCGTGACGAGCAGTACTTC.